This TCR beta chain derives from a study of blood T cell repertoires in COVID-19. This clone was detected only a few times. The germline gives CDR1 WSHSY, CDR2 SAAADI. This CDR3 has 13 residues. V gave up 3 bases and J gave up 5 bases, with 8 bases separating them. Profiling relied on immunoSEQ multiplex PCR, and the TCRdb table lists in-frame clones only, not all of them. The data show some 250,000 clones, 86% seen once. What was sequenced was peripheral blood. This receptor was taken from a woman aged 25 to 45 with COVID-19, enrolled during active disease. The genes are TRBV10-2 and TRBJ2-1, with a weak D call TRBD2 (5 bases). CDR3 sequence: CASSDTSDNEQFF. The CDR3 bases are TGCGCCAGCAGTGACACTAGTGACAATGAGCAGTTCTTC.